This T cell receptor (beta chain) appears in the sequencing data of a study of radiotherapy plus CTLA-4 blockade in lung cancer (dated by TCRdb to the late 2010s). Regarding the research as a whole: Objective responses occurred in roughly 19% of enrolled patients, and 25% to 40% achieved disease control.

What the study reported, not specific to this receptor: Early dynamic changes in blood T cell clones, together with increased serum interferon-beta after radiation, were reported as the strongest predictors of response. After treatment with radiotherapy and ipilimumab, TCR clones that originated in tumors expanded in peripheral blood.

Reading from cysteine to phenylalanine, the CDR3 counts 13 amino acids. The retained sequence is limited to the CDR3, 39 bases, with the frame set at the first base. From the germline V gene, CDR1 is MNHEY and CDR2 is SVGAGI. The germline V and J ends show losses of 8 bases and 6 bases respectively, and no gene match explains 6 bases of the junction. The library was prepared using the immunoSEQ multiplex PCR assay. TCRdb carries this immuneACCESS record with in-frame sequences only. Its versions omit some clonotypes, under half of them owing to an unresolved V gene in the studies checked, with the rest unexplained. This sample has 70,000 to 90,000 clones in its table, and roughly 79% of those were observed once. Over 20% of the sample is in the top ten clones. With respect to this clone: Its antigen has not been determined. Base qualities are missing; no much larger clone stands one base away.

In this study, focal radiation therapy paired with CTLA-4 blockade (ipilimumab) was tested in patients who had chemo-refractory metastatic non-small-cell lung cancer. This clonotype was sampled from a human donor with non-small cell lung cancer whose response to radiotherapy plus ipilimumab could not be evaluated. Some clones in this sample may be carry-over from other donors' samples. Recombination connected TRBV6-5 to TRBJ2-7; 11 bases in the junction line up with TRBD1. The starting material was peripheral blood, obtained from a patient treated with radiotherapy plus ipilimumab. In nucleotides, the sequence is TGTGCCAGCTGGGGACAGGGGGGCGTCGAGCAGTACTTC. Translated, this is CASWGQGGVEQYF.